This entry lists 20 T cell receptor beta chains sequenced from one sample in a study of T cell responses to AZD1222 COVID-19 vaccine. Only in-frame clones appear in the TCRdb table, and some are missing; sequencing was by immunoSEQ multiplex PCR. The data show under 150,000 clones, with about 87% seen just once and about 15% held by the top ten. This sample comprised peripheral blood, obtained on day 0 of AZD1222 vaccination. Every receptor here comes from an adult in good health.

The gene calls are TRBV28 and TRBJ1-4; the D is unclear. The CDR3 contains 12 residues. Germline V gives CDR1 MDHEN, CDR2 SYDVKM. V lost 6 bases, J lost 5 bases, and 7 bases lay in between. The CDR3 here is CASRTRNEKLFF. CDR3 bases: TGTGCCAGCAGGACACGGAATGAAAAACTGTTTTTT.

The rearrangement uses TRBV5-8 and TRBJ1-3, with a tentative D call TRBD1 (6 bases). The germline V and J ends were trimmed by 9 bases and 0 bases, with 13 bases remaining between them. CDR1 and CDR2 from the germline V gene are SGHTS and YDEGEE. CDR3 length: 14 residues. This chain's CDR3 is CATPTGSSGNTIYF. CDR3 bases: TGTGCCACCCCGACAGGCTCCTCTGGAAACACCATATATTTT.

CDR3 residues: CASSFSGPGGETQYF. CDR3 DNA sequence: TGCGCCAGCAGCTTCTCGGGCCCCGGGGGAGAGACCCAGTACTTC. This chain connects TRBV5-1 to TRBJ2-5; perhaps TRBD2 as D (6 bases). Germline-derived CDR1 and CDR2 are SGHRS and YFSETQ. The CDR3 totals 15 residues. Trimming pared 2 bases from V and 4 bases from J, leaving 15 bases between.

CDR3 region: CAISESSSGLVDYGYTF. CDR3 bases: TGTGCCATCAGTGAGTCTTCAAGTGGGCTAGTGGACTATGGCTACACCTTC. This chain uses TRBV10-3 with TRBJ1-2; D ambiguous. The CDR3 extends over 17 amino acids. Trimming shortened V by 0 bases and J by 3 bases, and 17 bases separated the two germline ends. The germline gives CDR1 ENHRY, CDR2 SYGVKD.

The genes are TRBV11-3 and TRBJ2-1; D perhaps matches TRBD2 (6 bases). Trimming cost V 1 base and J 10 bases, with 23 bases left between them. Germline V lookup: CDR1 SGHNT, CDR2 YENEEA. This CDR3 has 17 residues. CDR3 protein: CASSLGGGGLSGAEQFF. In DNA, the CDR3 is TGTGCCAGCAGCTTAGGTGGTGGGGGACTCTCCGGTGCAGAGCAGTTCTTC.

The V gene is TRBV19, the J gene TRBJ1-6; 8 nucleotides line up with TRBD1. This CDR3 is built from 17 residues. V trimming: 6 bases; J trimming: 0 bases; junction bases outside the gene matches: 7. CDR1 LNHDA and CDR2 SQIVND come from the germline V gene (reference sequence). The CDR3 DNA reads TGTGCCAGTAGGGAACGGACAGGGAGCTCCTATAATTCACCCCTCCACTTT. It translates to CASRERTGSSYNSPLHF. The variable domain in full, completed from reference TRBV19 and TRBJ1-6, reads DGGITQSPKYLFRKEGQNVTLSCEQNLNHDAMYWYRQDPGQGLRLIYYSQIVNDFQKGDIAEGYSVSREKKESFPLTVTSAQKNPTAFYLCASRERTGSSYNSPLHFGNGTRLTVT.

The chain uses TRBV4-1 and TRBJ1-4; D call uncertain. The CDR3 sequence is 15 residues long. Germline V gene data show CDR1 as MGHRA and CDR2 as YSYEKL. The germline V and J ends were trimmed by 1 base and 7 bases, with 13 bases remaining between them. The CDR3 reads CASSQAARSSEKLFF. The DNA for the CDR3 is TGCGCCAGCAGCCAAGCTGCAAGGTCCAGTGAAAAACTGTTTTTT.

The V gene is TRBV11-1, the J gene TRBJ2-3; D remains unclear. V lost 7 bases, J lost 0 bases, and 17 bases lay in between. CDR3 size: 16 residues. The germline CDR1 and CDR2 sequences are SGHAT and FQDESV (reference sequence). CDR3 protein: CASTLQGVTSTDTQYF. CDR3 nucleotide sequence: TGTGCCAGCACCCTACAAGGTGTGACTAGCACAGATACGCAGTATTTT.

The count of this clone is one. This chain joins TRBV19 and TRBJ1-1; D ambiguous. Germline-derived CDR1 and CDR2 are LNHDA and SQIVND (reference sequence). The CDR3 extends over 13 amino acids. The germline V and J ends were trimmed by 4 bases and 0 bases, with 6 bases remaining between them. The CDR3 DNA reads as TGTGCCAGTAGTAACCAGATGAACACTGAAGCTTTCTTT. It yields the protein CASSNQMNTEAFF.

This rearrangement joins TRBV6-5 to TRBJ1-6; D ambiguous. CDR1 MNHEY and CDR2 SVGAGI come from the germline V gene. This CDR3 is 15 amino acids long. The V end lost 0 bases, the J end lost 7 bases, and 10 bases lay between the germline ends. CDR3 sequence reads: CASSYSRWRNSPLHF. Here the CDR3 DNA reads TGTGCCAGCAGTTACTCCAGGTGGCGGAATTCACCCCTCCACTTT.

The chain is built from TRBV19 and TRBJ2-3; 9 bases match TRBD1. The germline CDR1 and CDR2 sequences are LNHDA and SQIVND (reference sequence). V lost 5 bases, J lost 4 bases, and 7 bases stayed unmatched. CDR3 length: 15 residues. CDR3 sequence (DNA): TGTGCCAGTAGTTCGCGACAGGGGGTGGCAGATACGCAGTATTTT. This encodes CASSSRQGVADTQYF.

In DNA, the CDR3 is TGTGCCAGTAGACAGGAAGGCTACACCTTC. Encoded protein: CASRQEGYTF. This chain joins TRBV19 and TRBJ1-2; D is possibly TRBD1 (5 bases). This CDR3 is built from 10 residues. CDR1 is LNHDA and CDR2 is SQIVND in the germline V gene (reference sequence). V shed 6 bases and J shed 8 bases, with 7 bases lying between them.

The CDR3 region is CASNNRPGNTEAFF. The CDR3 bases are TGTGCCAGCAACAATCGTCCCGGGAACACTGAAGCTTTCTTT. The rearrangement joins TRBV6-5 to TRBJ1-1, with no clear D. The V gene lost 7 bases and the J gene lost 1 base, with 13 bases spanning the gap. The CDR3 extends over 14 amino acids. Germline V lookup: CDR1 MNHEY, CDR2 SVGAGI.

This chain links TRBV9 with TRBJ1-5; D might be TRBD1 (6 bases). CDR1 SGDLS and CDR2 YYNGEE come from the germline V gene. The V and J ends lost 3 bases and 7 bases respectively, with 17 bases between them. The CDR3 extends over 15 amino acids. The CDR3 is CASSEGGVQGQPQHF. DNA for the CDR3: TGTGCCAGCAGCGAGGGGGGCGTTCAAGGGCAGCCCCAGCATTTT. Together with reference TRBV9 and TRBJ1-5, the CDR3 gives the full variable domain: DSGVTQTPKHLITATGQRVTLRCSPRSGDLSVYWYQQSLDQGLQFLIQYYNGEERAKGNILERFSAQQFPDLHSELNLSSLELGDSALYFCASSEGGVQGQPQHFGDGTRLSIL.

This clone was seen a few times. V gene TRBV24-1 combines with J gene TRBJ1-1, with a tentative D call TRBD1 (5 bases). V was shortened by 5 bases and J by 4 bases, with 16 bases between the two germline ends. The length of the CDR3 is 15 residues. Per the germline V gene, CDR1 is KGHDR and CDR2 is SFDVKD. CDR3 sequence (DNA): TGTGCCACCAGTGGCTCGATCCAGGGAGGCACTGAAGCTTTCTTT. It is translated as CATSGSIQGGTEAFF.

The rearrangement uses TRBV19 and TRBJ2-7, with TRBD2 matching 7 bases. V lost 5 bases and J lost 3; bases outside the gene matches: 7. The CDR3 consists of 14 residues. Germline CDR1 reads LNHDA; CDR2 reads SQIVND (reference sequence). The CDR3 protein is CASSRLSGGYEQYF. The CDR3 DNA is TGTGCCAGTAGTCGGCTTTCGGGGGGCTACGAGCAGTACTTC.

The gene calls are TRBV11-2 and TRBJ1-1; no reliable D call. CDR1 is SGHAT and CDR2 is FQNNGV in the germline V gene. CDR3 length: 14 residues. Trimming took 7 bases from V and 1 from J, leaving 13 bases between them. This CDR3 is CASNFPLKNTEAFF. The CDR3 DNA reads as TGTGCCAGCAACTTCCCTCTTAAGAACACTGAAGCTTTCTTT.

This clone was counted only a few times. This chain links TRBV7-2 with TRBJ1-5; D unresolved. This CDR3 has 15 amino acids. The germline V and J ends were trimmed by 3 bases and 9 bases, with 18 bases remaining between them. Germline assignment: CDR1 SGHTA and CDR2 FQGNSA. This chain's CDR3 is CASSFFDGNSGPQHF. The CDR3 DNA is TGTGCCAGCAGCTTCTTCGACGGAAACTCAGGGCCCCAGCATTTT.

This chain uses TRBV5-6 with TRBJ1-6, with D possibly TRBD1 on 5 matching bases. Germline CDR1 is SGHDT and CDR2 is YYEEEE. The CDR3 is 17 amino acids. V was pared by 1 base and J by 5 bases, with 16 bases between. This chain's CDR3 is CASSLRPTGGNNSPLHF. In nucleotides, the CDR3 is TGTGCCAGCAGCTTGCGGCCCACTGGGGGAAATAATTCACCCCTCCACTTT.

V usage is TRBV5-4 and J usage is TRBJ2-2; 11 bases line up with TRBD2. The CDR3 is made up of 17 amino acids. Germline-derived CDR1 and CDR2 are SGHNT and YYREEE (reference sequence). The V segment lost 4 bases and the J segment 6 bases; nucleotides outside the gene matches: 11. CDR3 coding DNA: TGTGCCAGCAGCAGTGGCGGTCTAGCGGGGGGTGCCGGGGAGCTGTTTTTT. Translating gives CASSSGGLAGGAGELFF.